The 10 T cell receptor beta chains in this list originate from one sample, sequenced in a study of tumor-infiltrating lymphocytes in primary liver carcinoma. The template, 500 ng total RNA, yielded TCR beta cDNA made with a constant-region primer. TCR beta libraries came from three nested multiplex PCR rounds using slightly modified ARM-PCR. Both of the initial two PCR rounds ran for about 11 cycles and employed TRBV1-TRBV30 forward primers alongside a C-beta reverse primer. TCRdb redid the calling of the multiplex PCR reads with MiXCR, one entry per CDR3 protein. The table records tens of thousands of distinct CDR3 sequences, 60% to 75% of them present only once. From about 19-30 mg of unsorted bulk tissue, DNA and RNA were co-extracted together. Sequencing input: liver tumor tissue from sampling region 2. Subset defined: tumor region T2, inferior pole. The receptors were gathered from a man in his forties with primary liver carcinoma and hepatitis B virus infection.

In regard to this clonotype: The CDR3 carries no conserved terminal phenylalanine or tryptophan, so it likely arises from a read error. The gene calls are TRBV6-5 and TRBJ2-2, with D possibly TRBD1 on 5 matching bases. Germline CDR1 MNHEY, CDR2 SVGAGI. The CDR3 runs 17 residues. V was shortened by 4 bases and J by 2 bases, with 17 bases between the two germline ends. CDR3 nucleotide sequence: TGTGCCAGCAGTTCCGGTCCCCCAGGGTTAAACACCGGGGAGCTGTTTTCT. This translates into CASSSGPPGLNTGELFS.

The rearrangement links TRBV11-2 to TRBJ2-7; 9 bases are a match to TRBD1. Per germline, CDR1 SGHAT and CDR2 FQNNGV. The CDR3 has 15 residues. Here the CDR3 DNA reads TGTATCGGCGGCTCTACAGGGGGCCGGGGGTACGAGCAGTACTTC. Translated: CIGGSTGGRGYEQYF.

This clonotype was recorded once. One end of the junction does not line up with germline, which may come from a read error. The V and J genes are TRBV6-6 and TRBJ2-2; tentatively, D is TRBD1 or TRBD2 (5 bases each). The CDR3 covers 16 residues. In germline, CDR1 is MNHNY, CDR2 SVGAGI (reference sequence). In nucleotides, the CDR3 is TGTGCCAGCTGTCCCGGGCCCACTTCGGACACCGGGGAGCTATTTTTT. This encodes CASCPGPTSDTGELFF.

Details on this clonotype: A junction boundary mismatches the germline segment, possibly from a read error. The chain couples TRBV4-1 to TRBJ2-7; 12 bases match TRBD2. The CDR3 has 17 residues. Germline V gene data show CDR1 as MGHRA and CDR2 as YSYEKL. CDR3 DNA: TGCGCCAGCAGCCAAGATCCGACTAGCGGGGGAGCCTACGAGCAGTGCTTC. This translates into CASSQDPTSGGAYEQCF.

This clonotype was found once. At one of its ends the junction is not consistent with the germline gene, which may arise from a read error. CDR3 region: CATSGDRGNAEAFF. The CDR3 nucleotides are TGTGCCACCAGTGGGGACAGGGGGAACGCTGAAGCTTTCTTT. The J gene is TRBJ1-1, the V gene TRBV10-3, with 11 bases lining up with TRBD1. Germline V lookup: CDR1 ENHRY, CDR2 SYGVKD. This CDR3 spans 14 amino acids.

This chain links TRBV18 with TRBJ1-1; D possibly corresponds to TRBD1 (5 bases). The germline CDR1 and CDR2 sequences are KGHSH and LQKENI. This CDR3 region has 13 residues. Deletions cut 5 bases from V and 4 bases from J, with 11 bases between. The CDR3, as DNA: TGTGCCAGCTCATCAGGGAGGACCACTGAAGCTTTCTTT. Protein product: CASSSGRTTEAFF.

The J gene is TRBJ2-3, the V gene TRBV12-3 or TRBV12-4, with 11 bases lining up with TRBD1. The end of the DNA aligns better with TRBJ1-5, so the J call may be wrong. The CDR3 length is 13 residues. The CDR3 nucleotides read TGTGCCAGCAACACGGGACAGGGGGATACACAGCATTTT. Amino acid sequence: CASNTGQGDTQHF.

Concerning this clonotype itself: This is likely a read error, given that the CDR3 carries no conserved phenylalanine or tryptophan at its end. The chain has TRBV11-1 and TRBJ2-2; possibly TRBD2 for D (6 bases). This CDR3 spans 13 amino acids. Germline V gene data show CDR1 as SGHAT and CDR2 as FQDESV (reference sequence). The CDR3 spells CASGLLAGGELFS. CDR3 coding DNA: TGTGCTAGCGGCTTACTAGCCGGCGGGGAGCTGTTTTCT.

This clonotype has only one observation. One base away lies a much larger clone, so this may be a sequencing read error. The V call is TRBV2, the J call TRBJ2-1; maybe TRBD2 (5 bases). V dropped 10 bases and J dropped 8 bases, with 12 bases sitting between them. CDR1 and CDR2 (germline): SNHLY, FYNNEI. CDR3 length equals 11 residues. The CDR3 reads CATKREYEQFF. CDR3 in DNA: TGTGCCACCAAGAGGGAATATGAGCAGTTCTTC. Drawing the rest from reference TRBV2 and TRBJ2-1, the complete variable domain is EPEVTQTPSHQVTQMGQEVILRCVPISNHLYFYWYRQILGQKVEFLVSFYNNEISEKSEIFDDQFSVERPDGSNFTLKIRSTKLEDSAMYFCATKREYEQFFGPGTRLTVL.

Only a few counts were recorded for this clonotype. A much larger clone lies one base from this, so it may be a read error. V is TRBV6-6 and J is TRBJ2-5; D is possibly TRBD2 (7 bases). The CDR3 extends over 13 amino acids. Germline CDR1 is MNHNY and CDR2 is SVGAGI (reference sequence). The CDR3 sequence is CAGGSGGEETQCF. CDR3 sequence (DNA): TGTGCCGGAGGATCGGGGGGCGAAGAGACCCAGTGCTTC.